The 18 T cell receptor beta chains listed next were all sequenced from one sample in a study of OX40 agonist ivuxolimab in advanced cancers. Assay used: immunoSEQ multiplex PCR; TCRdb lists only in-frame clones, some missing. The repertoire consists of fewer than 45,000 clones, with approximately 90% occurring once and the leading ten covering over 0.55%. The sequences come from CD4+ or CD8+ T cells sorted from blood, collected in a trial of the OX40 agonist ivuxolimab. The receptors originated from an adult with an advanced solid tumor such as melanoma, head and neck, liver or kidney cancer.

CDR3 in amino acids: CASSGQGAYRQPQHF. The CDR3 DNA reads as TGTGCCAGCAGTGGGCAAGGGGCGTACAGGCAGCCCCAGCATTTT. The J gene is TRBJ1-5, the V gene TRBV2, with D tentatively TRBD1 (5 bases). Per the germline V gene, CDR1 is SNHLY and CDR2 is FYNNEI. Trimming shortened V by 4 bases and J by 7 bases, and 17 bases separated the two germline ends. This CDR3 comprises 15 residues.

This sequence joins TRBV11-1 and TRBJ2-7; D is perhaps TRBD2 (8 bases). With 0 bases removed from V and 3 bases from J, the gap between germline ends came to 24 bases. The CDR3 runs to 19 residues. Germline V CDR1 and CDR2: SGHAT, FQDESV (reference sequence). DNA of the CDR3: TGTGCCAGCAGCTTAGCTCCACAGGGGACCGGGACTAGTCGCTACGAGCAGTACTTC. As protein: CASSLAPQGTGTSRYEQYF.

The CDR3 reads CASSPGPNEKLFF. As DNA, the CDR3 is TGTGCCAGTAGTCCAGGACCGAATGAAAAACTGTTTTTT. The chain recombines TRBV19 with TRBJ1-4, with D hard to call. Per germline, CDR1 LNHDA and CDR2 SQIVND (reference sequence). Trimming took off 5 bases at V and 5 bases at J, with 9 bases between the two ends. The CDR3 has 13 residues.

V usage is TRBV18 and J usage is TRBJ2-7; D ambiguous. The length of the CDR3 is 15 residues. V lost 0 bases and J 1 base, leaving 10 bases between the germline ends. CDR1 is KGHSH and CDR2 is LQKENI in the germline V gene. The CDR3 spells CASSPPTARSYEQYF. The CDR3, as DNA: TGTGCCAGCTCACCACCTACCGCCAGGTCCTACGAGCAGTACTTC.

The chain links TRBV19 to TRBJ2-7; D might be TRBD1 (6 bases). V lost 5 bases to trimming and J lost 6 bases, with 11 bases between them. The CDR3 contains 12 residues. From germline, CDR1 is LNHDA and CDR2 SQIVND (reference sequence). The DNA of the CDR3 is TGTGCCAGTAGTTCACAGGGTAGCGAGCAGTACTTC. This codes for CASSSQGSEQYF. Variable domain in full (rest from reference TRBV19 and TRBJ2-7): DGGITQSPKYLFRKEGQNVTLSCEQNLNHDAMYWYRQDPGQGLRLIYYSQIVNDFQKGDIAEGYSVSREKKESFPLTVTSAQKNPTAFYLCASSSQGSEQYFGPGTRLTVT.

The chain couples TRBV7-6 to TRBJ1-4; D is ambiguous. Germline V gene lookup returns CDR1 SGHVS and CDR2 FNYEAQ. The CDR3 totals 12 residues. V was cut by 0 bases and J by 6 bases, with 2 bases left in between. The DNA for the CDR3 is TGTGCCAGCAGCTTAGCTCATGAAAAACTGTTTTTT. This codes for CASSLAHEKLFF.

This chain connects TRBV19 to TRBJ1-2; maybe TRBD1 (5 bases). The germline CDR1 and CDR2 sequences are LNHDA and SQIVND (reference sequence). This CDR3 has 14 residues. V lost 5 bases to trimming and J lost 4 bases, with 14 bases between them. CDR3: CASSDRDLFYGYTF. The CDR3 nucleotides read TGTGCCAGTAGTGACCGGGACCTCTTCTATGGCTACACCTTC.

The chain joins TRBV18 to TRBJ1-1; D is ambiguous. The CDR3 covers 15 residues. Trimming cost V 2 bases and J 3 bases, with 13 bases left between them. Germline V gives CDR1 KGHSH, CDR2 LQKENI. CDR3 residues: CASSPERAWDTEAFF. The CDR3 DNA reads TGTGCCAGCTCACCAGAAAGGGCATGGGACACTGAAGCTTTCTTT.

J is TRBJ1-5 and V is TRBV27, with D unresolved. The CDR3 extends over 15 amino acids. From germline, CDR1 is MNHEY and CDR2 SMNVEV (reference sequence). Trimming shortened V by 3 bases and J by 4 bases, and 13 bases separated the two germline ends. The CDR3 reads CASSFQDGRNQPQHF. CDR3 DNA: TGTGCCAGCAGTTTTCAGGACGGGAGAAATCAGCCCCAGCATTTT.

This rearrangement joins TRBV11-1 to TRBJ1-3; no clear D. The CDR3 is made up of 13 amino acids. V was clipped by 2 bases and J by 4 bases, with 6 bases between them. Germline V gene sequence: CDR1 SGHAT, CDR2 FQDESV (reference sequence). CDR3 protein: CASSLFAGNTIYF. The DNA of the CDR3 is TGTGCCAGCAGCTTATTTGCGGGAAACACCATATATTTT.

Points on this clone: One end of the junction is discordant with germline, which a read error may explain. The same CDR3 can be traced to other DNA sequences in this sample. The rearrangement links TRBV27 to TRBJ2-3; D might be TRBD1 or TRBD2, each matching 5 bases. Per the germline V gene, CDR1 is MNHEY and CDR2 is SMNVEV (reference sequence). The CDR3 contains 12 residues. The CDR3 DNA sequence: TGCGCCAGCAGTTTATGGGGGAATACGCAGTATTTT. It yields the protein CASSLWGNTQYF.

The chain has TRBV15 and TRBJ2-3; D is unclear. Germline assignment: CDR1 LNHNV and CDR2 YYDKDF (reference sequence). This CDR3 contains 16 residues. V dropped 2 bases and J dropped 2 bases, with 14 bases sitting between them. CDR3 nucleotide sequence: TGTGCCACCAGCAGATCCCCCATGGGGTCCACAGATACGCAGTATTTT. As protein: CATSRSPMGSTDTQYF. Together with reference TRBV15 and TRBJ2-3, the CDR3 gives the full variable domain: DAMVIQNPRYQVTQFGKPVTLSCSQTLNHNVMYWYQQKSSQAPKLLFHYYDKDFNNEADTPDNFQSRRPNTSFCFLDIRSPGLGDTAMYLCATSRSPMGSTDTQYFGPGTRLTVL.

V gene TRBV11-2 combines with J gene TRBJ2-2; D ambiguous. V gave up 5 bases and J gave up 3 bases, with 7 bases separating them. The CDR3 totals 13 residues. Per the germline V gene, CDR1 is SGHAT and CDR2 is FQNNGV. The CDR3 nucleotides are TGTGCCAGCAGCCCGCAGTACACCGGGGAGCTGTTTTTT. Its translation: CASSPQYTGELFF.

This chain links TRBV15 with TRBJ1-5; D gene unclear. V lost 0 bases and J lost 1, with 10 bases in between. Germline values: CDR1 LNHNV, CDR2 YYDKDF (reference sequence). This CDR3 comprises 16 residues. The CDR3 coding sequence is TGTGCCACCAGCAGAGATTTGAGGGCAAGCAATCAGCCCCAGCATTTT. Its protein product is CATSRDLRASNQPQHF.

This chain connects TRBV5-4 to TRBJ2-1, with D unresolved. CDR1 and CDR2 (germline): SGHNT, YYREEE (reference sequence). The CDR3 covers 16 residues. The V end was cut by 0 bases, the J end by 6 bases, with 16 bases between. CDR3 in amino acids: CASSLGSPSRFNEQFF. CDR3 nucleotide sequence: TGTGCCAGCAGCTTGGGTTCGCCTTCCAGGTTCAATGAGCAGTTCTTC.

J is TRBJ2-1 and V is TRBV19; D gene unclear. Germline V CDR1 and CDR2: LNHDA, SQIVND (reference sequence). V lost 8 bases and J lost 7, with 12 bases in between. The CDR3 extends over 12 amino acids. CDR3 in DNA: TGTGCCAGTTCAAAAAATCTGAATGAGCAGTTCTTC. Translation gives CASSKNLNEQFF.

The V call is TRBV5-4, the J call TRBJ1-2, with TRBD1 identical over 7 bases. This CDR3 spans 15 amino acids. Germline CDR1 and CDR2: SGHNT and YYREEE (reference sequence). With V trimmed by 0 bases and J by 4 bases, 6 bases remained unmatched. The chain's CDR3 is CASSLEGTAVYGYTF. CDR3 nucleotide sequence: TGTGCCAGCAGCTTGGAGGGGACAGCCGTCTATGGCTACACCTTC.

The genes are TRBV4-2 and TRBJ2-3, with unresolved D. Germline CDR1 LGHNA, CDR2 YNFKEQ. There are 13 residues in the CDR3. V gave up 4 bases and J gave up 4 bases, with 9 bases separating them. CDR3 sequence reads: CASSLGLADTQYF. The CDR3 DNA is TGTGCCAGCAGCCTCGGCTTGGCAGATACGCAGTATTTT.